This record concerns one T cell receptor (beta chain) sequence. After extraction with the RNeasy kit, roughly 0.45 to 1 ug of the RNA was reverse transcribed using random hexamers. A single record per CDR3 protein comes from TCRdb applying MiXCR to the immunoSEQ multiplex PCR reads. The sample has 200,000 to 250,000 distinct CDR3 sequences; 90% to 95% are singletons. This sample is drawn from a study of CD8 T cells in Susac syndrome. With 5 bases removed from V and 0 bases from J, the gap between germline ends came to 14 bases. The length of the CDR3 is 15 residues. Germline CDR1 and CDR2: DFQATT and SNEGSKA (reference sequence). From blood CD8+ and CD4+ T cells, the TCR beta chain was sequenced.

The genes are TRBV20-1 and TRBJ2-4; possibly TRBD2 for D (6 bases). The sequence was obtained from a human donor with multiple sclerosis. Sequenced: CD4+ T cells from PBMCs. The CDR3 DNA sequence: TGCAGTGCTTCTCTAGCGTCGAGAGCCAAAAACATTCAGTACTTC. As protein: CSASLASRAKNIQYF.